This T cell receptor beta chain emerged from a study of glioma-infiltrating T cells after dendritic cell vaccination. The wider study: Patients received autologous tumor lysate-pulsed dendritic cell vaccination between about 2002 and 2013.

All glioblastoma patients lacked an isocitrate dehydrogenase mutation. Before vaccination, two weeks after the third vaccination, and at progression, PBMC were collected. The CDR3 is 15 amino acids. CDR1 SGHRS and CDR2 YFSETQ come from the germline V gene. Trimming stripped 3 bases from V and 2 bases from J, with 14 bases between. Generated by immunoSEQ multiplex PCR, the TCRdb table keeps only in-frame clones and is missing some. The sample carries under 100,000 clones, around nine tenths recorded once. General study results and limits: Higher TCR clonality did not directly relate to longer survival.

As regards this clone: Its matching antigen is unknown.

The rearrangement uses TRBV5-1 and TRBJ2-5; possible D gene TRBD2, 5 bases. This clonotype was obtained from a human donor with glioblastoma. The sequencing used blood, collected before dendritic cell vaccination. CDR3 bases: TGCGCCAGCAGCTATGGAGGAGGAAGTCAAGAGACCCAGTACTTC. Translating gives CASSYGGGSQETQYF.